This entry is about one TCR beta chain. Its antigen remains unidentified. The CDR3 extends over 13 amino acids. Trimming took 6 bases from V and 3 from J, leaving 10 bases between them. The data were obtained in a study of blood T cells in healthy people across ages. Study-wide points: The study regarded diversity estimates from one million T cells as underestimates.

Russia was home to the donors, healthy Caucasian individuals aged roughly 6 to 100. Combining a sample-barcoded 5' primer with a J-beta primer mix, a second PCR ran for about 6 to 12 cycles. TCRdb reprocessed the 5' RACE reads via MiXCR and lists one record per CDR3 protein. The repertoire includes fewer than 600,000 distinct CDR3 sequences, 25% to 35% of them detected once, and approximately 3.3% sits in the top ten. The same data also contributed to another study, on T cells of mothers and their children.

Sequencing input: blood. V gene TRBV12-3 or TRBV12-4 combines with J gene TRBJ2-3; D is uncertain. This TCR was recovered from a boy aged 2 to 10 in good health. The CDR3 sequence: CASRKKLTDTQYF. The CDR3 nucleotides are TGTGCCAGCAGAAAGAAACTAACAGATACGCAGTATTTT.